This paragraph reports one TCR beta chain. Germline lookup yields CDR1 LGHNA and CDR2 YNFKEQ. The CDR3 has 15 residues. The V and J ends lost 4 bases and 2 bases respectively, with 12 bases between them. The sample is drawn from a study of cytomegalovirus exposure and HLA in healthy donors. Both 60 Vbeta primers and 13 Jbeta primers went into the PCR. Repertoires were generated with immunoSEQ multiplex PCR, while TCRdb's copy carries only in-frame clones and drops some. The sample includes under 150,000 clones, about four fifths of them seen just once. V usage is TRBV4-2 and J usage is TRBJ1-5, with D possibly being TRBD1 (5 bases). Sample: PBMCs. The TCR comes from a man younger than 35 in good health and CMV-seronegative. The DNA of the CDR3 is TGTGCCAGCAGCCTCGAGACAGTAGGCAATCAGCCCCAGCATTTT. This codes for CASSLETVGNQPQHF.